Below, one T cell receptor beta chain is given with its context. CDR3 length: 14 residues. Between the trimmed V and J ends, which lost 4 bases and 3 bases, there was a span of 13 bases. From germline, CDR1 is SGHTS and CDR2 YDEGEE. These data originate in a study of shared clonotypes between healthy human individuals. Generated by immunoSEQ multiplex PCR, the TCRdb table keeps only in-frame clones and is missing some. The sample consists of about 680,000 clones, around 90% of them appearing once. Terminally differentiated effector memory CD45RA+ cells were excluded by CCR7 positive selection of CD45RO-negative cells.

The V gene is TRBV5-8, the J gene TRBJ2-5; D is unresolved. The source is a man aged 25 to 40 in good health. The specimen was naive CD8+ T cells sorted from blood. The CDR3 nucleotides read TGTGCCAGCAGCGCGACTTTAGGGAAAGAGACCCAGTACTTC. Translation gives CASSATLGKETQYF.